The 28 T cell receptor beta chains listed next were all sequenced from one sample in a study of cytomegalovirus exposure and HLA in healthy donors. PCR primers comprised 60 Vbeta and 13 Jbeta primers. This table comes from immunoSEQ multiplex PCR, and its TCRdb copy is limited to in-frame clones, with some not included. Recorded for this sample: around 140,000 clones. Sequencing was done on a sample of PBMCs. These receptors were obtained from a male donor in good health and CMV-seronegative.

V gene TRBV19 combines with J gene TRBJ1-2, with a possible D match to TRBD1 (6 bases). CDR1 is LNHDA, CDR2 SQIVND, per germline (reference sequence). V shed 9 bases and J shed 7 bases, with 12 bases lying between them. The CDR3 loop spans 11 amino acids. DNA for the CDR3: TGTGCCAGCCAAGTGGGGGCTGGCTACACCTTC. Protein: CASQVGAGYTF.

The chain uses TRBV27 and TRBJ2-1; 12 nucleotides align to TRBD2. V was pared by 3 bases and J by 3 bases, with 6 bases of the junction left unmatched. The CDR3 covers 17 residues. Looked up from germline, CDR1 is MNHEY and CDR2 is SMNVEV (reference sequence). This chain's CDR3 is CASSLKTSGGIYNEQFF. As DNA, the CDR3 is TGTGCCAGCAGTTTGAAGACTAGCGGGGGTATCTACAATGAGCAGTTCTTC.

V and J are TRBV30 and TRBJ2-5; perhaps TRBD2 as D (6 bases). With 2 bases removed from V and 8 bases from J, the gap between germline ends came to 15 bases. The germline V gene has CDR1 GTSNPN and CDR2 SVGIG (reference sequence). The CDR3 runs to 13 residues. The CDR3: CAWSTGTPFTQYF. CDR3 nucleotide sequence: TGTGCCTGGAGTACTGGGACTCCGTTTACCCAGTACTTC.

This chain uses TRBV6-6 with TRBJ1-5; TRBD1 matches 7 bases. Germline CDR1 MNHNY, CDR2 SVGAGI (reference sequence). This CDR3 contains 16 residues. With V trimmed by 4 bases and J by 3 bases, 9 bases remained unmatched. The chain's CDR3 is CASSSVQGGLNQPQHF. For the CDR3, the DNA is TGTGCCAGCAGTTCTGTACAAGGGGGCCTCAATCAGCCCCAGCATTTT.

The DNA for the CDR3 is TGTGCCAGCCGTGGGGGAGTGGATGGCTACACCTTC. The encoded protein is CASRGGVDGYTF. J is TRBJ1-2 and V is TRBV2; TRBD1 might be the D (5 bases). The CDR3 is 12 residues long. Germline CDR1 and CDR2: SNHLY and FYNNEI. Trimming took 8 bases from V and 6 from J, leaving 13 bases between them. Looking up the rest from reference TRBV2 and TRBJ1-2 gives the full variable domain: EPEVTQTPSHQVTQMGQEVILRCVPISNHLYFYWYRQILGQKVEFLVSFYNNEISEKSEIFDDQFSVERPDGSNFTLKIRSTKLEDSAMYFCASRGGVDGYTFGSGTRLTVV.

The rearrangement joins TRBV9 to TRBJ1-3; 8 positions agree with TRBD1. V shed 3 bases, J shed 3 bases, and the junction held 2 bases outside the gene matches. Looked up from germline, CDR1 is SGDLS and CDR2 is YYNGEE. This CDR3 is built from 14 residues. CDR3 DNA sequence: TGTGCCAGCAGCGATACAGGGGGTGGAAACACCATATATTTT. Translating gives CASSDTGGGNTIYF.

The chain couples TRBV15 to TRBJ2-3; D remains ambiguous. The CDR3 is 16 residues long. Germline V gene data show CDR1 as LNHNV and CDR2 as YYDKDF (reference sequence). The V end was cut by 0 bases, the J end by 0 bases, with 10 bases between. The CDR3 DNA reads TGTGCCACCAGCAGAGATGAGGTGACTAGCACAGATACGCAGTATTTT. Amino acids: CATSRDEVTSTDTQYF.

The rearrangement uses TRBV2 and TRBJ1-3, with 7 nucleotides matching TRBD1. The CDR3 consists of 15 residues. V lost 6 bases, J lost 0 bases, and 5 bases stayed unmatched. Germline CDR1 reads SNHLY; CDR2 reads FYNNEI. Here the CDR3 reads CASSPDRFSGNTIYF. CDR3 nucleotide sequence: TGTGCCAGCAGCCCGGACAGGTTCTCTGGAAACACCATATATTTT.

On this clone: Other nucleotide sequences in the sample specify the same CDR3. The chain uses TRBV5-1 and TRBJ1-1; possibly TRBD1 for D (5 bases). V was clipped by 4 bases and J by 4 bases, with 11 bases between them. The CDR3 spans 13 residues. Germline V CDR1 and CDR2: SGHRS, YFSETQ. CDR3 nucleotide sequence: TGCGCCAGCAGCCTCCAGGGAGGCACTGAAGCTTTCTTT. This sequence encodes CASSLQGGTEAFF.

This chain joins TRBV19 and TRBJ1-1; TRBD1 matches at 10 bases. CDR1 is LNHDA, CDR2 SQIVND, per germline (reference sequence). The CDR3 has 17 residues. Trimming removed 4 bases from V and 0 bases from J; junction bases left unmatched: 8. The CDR3 DNA is TGTGCCAGTAGTACAGTGACAGGGGGCAGCATGAACACTGAAGCTTTCTTT. This codes for CASSTVTGGSMNTEAFF.

The rearrangement links TRBV27 to TRBJ2-1; 7 bases align to TRBD1. Germline CDR1 is MNHEY and CDR2 is SMNVEV (reference sequence). The J segment lost 4 bases and the V segment lost 3 bases, leaving 9 bases of the junction unmatched. This CDR3 contains 16 residues. CDR3 coding DNA: TGTGCCAGCAGTTTCTCCAGGGACAGCCTTTACAATGAGCAGTTCTTC. Its translation: CASSFSRDSLYNEQFF.

The V call is TRBV18, the J call TRBJ1-6; the D gene is possibly TRBD1 (6 bases). Germline V gene lookup returns CDR1 KGHSH and CDR2 LQKENI. V lost 1 base, J lost 7 bases, and 14 bases lay in between. The CDR3 runs to 16 residues. The CDR3 loop is CASSPLPQGENSPLHF. As DNA, the CDR3 is TGTGCCAGCTCACCACTTCCACAGGGAGAGAATTCACCCCTCCACTTT.

The V and J genes are TRBV27 and TRBJ1-6; 7 bases are shared with TRBD1. This CDR3 is 15 amino acids long. Germline lookup yields CDR1 MNHEY and CDR2 SMNVEV (reference sequence). Unmatched junction bases numbered 3, after V lost 6 bases and J lost 1 base. This chain's CDR3 is CASRPGGSYNSPLHF. The DNA for the CDR3 is TGTGCCAGCAGACCAGGGGGGTCCTATAATTCACCCCTCCACTTT.

The chain recombines TRBV18 with TRBJ1-5, with D tentatively TRBD1 (5 bases). The CDR3 has 15 amino acids. Germline assignment: CDR1 KGHSH and CDR2 LQKENI. V gave up 1 base and J gave up 5 bases, with 12 bases separating them. The DNA of the CDR3 is TGTGCCAGCTCACCACTGGCAGGGCTAGATCAGCCCCAGCATTTT. Its protein is CASSPLAGLDQPQHF.

V usage is TRBV27 and J usage is TRBJ1-3; 9 nucleotides agree with TRBD1. The germline CDR1 and CDR2 sequences are MNHEY and SMNVEV (reference sequence). Trimming cost V 0 bases and J 3 bases; bases outside gene matches: 3. The length of the CDR3 is 16 residues. The CDR3 region is CASSLSGTGFGNTIYF. CDR3 bases: TGTGCCAGCAGTTTATCGGGGACAGGGTTTGGAAACACCATATATTTT.

The rearrangement joins TRBV5-1 to TRBJ2-7; D is perhaps TRBD1 (5 bases). CDR1 is SGHRS, CDR2 YFSETQ, per germline. V was trimmed by 1 base and J by 2 bases, leaving 13 bases between them. This CDR3 has 15 residues. The CDR3 region has the DNA TGCGCCAGCAGCTTGCGTGGGGCGAACACCTACGAGCAGTACTTC. Protein sequence: CASSLRGANTYEQYF.

The CDR3 DNA follows: TGTGCCGCGGAGCCCCGCAGGGTAACACTAACTTACGAGCAGTACTTC. Protein product: CAAEPRRVTLTYEQYF. The chain carries TRBV6-4 and TRBJ2-7; weak D call: TRBD1 (5 bases). Between the trimmed V and J ends, which lost 11 bases and 4 bases, there was a span of 27 bases. CDR3 length equals 16 residues. CDR1 is MRHNA and CDR2 is SNTAGT in the germline V gene.

The chain recombines TRBV10-3 with TRBJ2-2, with D perhaps TRBD1 (5 bases). Germline-derived CDR1 and CDR2 are ENHRY and SYGVKD. This CDR3 is 12 amino acids long. V lost 3 bases and J 6 bases, leaving 5 bases between the germline ends. The CDR3 region is CAISDRAGELFF. The DNA of the CDR3 is TGTGCCATCAGTGACAGGGCCGGGGAGCTGTTTTTT.

This chain joins TRBV9 and TRBJ2-2, with 8 nucleotides matching TRBD1. The trim removed 6 bases at V and 6 bases at J, leaving 13 bases unmatched. CDR1 is SGDLS, CDR2 YYNGEE, per germline. The CDR3 length is 16 residues. This chain's CDR3 is CASTRSGGRVPGELFF. CDR3 sequence (DNA): TGTGCCAGCACCCGTTCAGGGGGCCGCGTCCCCGGGGAGCTGTTTTTT.

The rearrangement links TRBV19 to TRBJ1-1; D remains unclear. This CDR3 has 15 residues. The germline gives CDR1 LNHDA, CDR2 SQIVND (reference sequence). Deletions cut 5 bases from V and 0 bases from J, with 13 bases between. Here the CDR3 DNA reads TGTGCCAGTAGTCCTCTAGCAGCCATGAACACTGAAGCTTTCTTT. It codes for CASSPLAAMNTEAFF.

The chain has TRBV18 and TRBJ1-1, with no clear D. This CDR3 region has 15 residues. CDR1 is KGHSH, CDR2 LQKENI, per germline. V lost 2 bases to trimming and J lost 4 bases, with 14 bases between them. The CDR3 here is CASSPSSSGVTEAFF. In DNA, the CDR3 is TGTGCCAGCTCACCATCAAGTTCCGGGGTCACTGAAGCTTTCTTT.

This chain links TRBV27 with TRBJ2-5, with D perhaps matching TRBD1 (5 bases). Germline V gene data show CDR1 as MNHEY and CDR2 as SMNVEV (reference sequence). This CDR3 has 14 residues. V shed 3 bases and J shed 3 bases, with 11 bases lying between them. Here the CDR3 reads CASSFGAGKETQYF. The DNA of the CDR3 is TGTGCCAGCAGTTTTGGGGCAGGGAAAGAGACCCAGTACTTC.

This chain joins TRBV5-5 and TRBJ2-7, with unresolved D. The ends were cut back, 1 base at V and 2 bases at J, with 10 bases in the middle. The CDR3 runs to 14 residues. CDR1 and CDR2 from the germline V gene are SGHKS and YYEKEE (reference sequence). Here the CDR3 DNA reads TGTGCCAGCAGCTTGATGACATATCCCTACGAGCAGTACTTC. As protein: CASSLMTYPYEQYF. Using reference TRBV5-5 and TRBJ2-7 for the parts outside the CDR3, the full variable domain is DAGVTQSPTHLIKTRGQQVTLRCSPISGHKSVSWYQQVLGQGPQFIFQYYEKEERGRGNFPDRFSARQFPNYSSELNVNALLLGDSALYLCASSLMTYPYEQYFGPGTRLTVT.

This sequence joins TRBV6-1 and TRBJ1-2; possibly TRBD1 for D (6 bases). From germline, CDR1 is MNHNS and CDR2 SASEGT. The length of the CDR3 is 14 residues. V lost 6 bases and J lost 6, with 17 bases in between. This CDR3 is CASRNLQGSHGYTF. CDR3 DNA: TGTGCCAGCAGAAACTTACAGGGTTCGCATGGCTACACCTTC.

The V and J genes are TRBV2 and TRBJ1-1, with D uncertain. Germline lookup yields CDR1 SNHLY and CDR2 FYNNEI. V was trimmed by 4 bases and J by 0 bases, leaving 9 bases between them. The CDR3 totals 14 residues. The CDR3 loop reads CASSANTMNTEAFF. CDR3 nucleotide sequence: TGTGCCAGCAGTGCCAACACGATGAACACTGAAGCTTTCTTT.

The chain is built from TRBV19 and TRBJ1-4; D is uncertain. CDR1 LNHDA and CDR2 SQIVND come from the germline V gene (reference sequence). The CDR3 totals 15 residues. V lost 1 base and J 6 bases, leaving 12 bases between the germline ends. This chain's CDR3 is CASSIGGIEDEKLFF. In DNA form, the CDR3 reads TGTGCCAGTAGTATAGGCGGGATCGAAGATGAAAAACTGTTTTTT.

The chain employs TRBV30 and TRBJ2-7; 10 bases are a match to TRBD2. The CDR3 sequence is 15 residues long. CDR1 and CDR2 (germline): GTSNPN, SVGIG (reference sequence). The trim removed 2 bases at V and 7 bases at J, leaving 11 bases unmatched. The DNA of the CDR3 is TGTGCCTGGAGTCCTAAGCGGGGGGGCCTGGGTGAGCAGTACTTC. Protein: CAWSPKRGGLGEQYF.

In DNA form, the CDR3 reads TGTGCCAGCAGCGGGGACAGGGGTAGCAGAAACGAGCAGTACTTC. Amino acid sequence: CASSGDRGSRNEQYF. The chain couples TRBV9 to TRBJ2-7; TRBD1 matches at 10 bases. The junction had 8 bases not matched to a gene; V was cut back by 3 bases and J by 5 bases. Germline V gene lookup returns CDR1 SGDLS and CDR2 YYNGEE. This CDR3 spans 15 amino acids.